This T cell receptor beta chain was captured in a study of blood T cell repertoires in COVID-19. On the study more broadly: T cells, B-cell-depleted T cells, or PBMCs supplied cDNA or gDNA.

During active infection, Seattle patients enrolled and were then monitored through disease. Source study methods: Scientists estimated how many nucleated cells there were by amplifying reference gene primers. Generated by immunoSEQ multiplex PCR, the TCRdb table keeps only in-frame clones and is missing some. V and J calls plus clone size are reproduced from that table; the DNA served to infer D and trimming. The sample lists some 200,000 clones; around 87% were seen once. The sequenced sample was peripheral blood. The TCR was taken from a woman aged 65 to 85 with COVID-19, enrolled during active disease.

In DNA, the CDR3 is TGTGCCACCAGCGTGAGCCCCTCTAGCGGAGTTGGAGATACGCAGTATTTT. Translated, it gives CATSVSPSSGVGDTQYF. The J gene is TRBJ2-3, the V gene TRBV24-1; 7 nucleotides line up with TRBD2. Germline V CDR1 and CDR2: KGHDR, SFDVKD. Unmatched junction bases numbered 17, after V lost 7 bases and J lost 5 bases. The CDR3 extends over 17 amino acids.